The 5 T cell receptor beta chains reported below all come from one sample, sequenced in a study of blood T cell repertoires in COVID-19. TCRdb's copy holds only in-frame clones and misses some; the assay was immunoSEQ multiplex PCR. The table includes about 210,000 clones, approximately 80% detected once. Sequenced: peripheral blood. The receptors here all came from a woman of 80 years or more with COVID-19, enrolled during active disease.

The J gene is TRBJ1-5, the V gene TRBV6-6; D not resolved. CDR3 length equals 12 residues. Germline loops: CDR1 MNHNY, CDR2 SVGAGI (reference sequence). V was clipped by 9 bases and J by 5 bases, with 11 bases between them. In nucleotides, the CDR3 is TGTGCCAGTGAGGGTACGGATCAGCCCCAGCATTTT. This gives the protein CASEGTDQPQHF.

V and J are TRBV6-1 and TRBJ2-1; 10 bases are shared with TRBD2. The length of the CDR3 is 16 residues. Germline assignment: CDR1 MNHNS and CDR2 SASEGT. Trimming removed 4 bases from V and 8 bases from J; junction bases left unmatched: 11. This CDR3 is CASSGFPSGSFYEQFF. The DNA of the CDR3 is TGTGCCAGCAGTGGCTTCCCTAGCGGGAGTTTCTATGAGCAGTTCTTC.

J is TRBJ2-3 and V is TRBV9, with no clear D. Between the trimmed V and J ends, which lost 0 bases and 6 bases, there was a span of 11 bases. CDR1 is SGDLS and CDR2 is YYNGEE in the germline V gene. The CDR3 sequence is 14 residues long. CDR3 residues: CASSVAIRWDTQYF. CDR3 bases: TGTGCCAGCAGCGTAGCTATTAGATGGGATACGCAGTATTTT.

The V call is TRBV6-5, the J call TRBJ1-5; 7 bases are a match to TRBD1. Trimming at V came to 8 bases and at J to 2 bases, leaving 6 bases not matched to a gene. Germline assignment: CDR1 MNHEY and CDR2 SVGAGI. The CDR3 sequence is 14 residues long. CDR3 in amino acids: CASGGGTGNQPQHF. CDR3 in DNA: TGTGCCAGCGGGGGCGGGACAGGCAATCAGCCCCAGCATTTT.

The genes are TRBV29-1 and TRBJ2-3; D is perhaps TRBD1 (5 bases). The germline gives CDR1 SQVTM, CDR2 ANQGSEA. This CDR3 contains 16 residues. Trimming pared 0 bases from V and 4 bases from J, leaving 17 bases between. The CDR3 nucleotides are TGCAGCGTTGAAGATCAATATACAGGCGTTCCAGATACGCAGTATTTT. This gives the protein CSVEDQYTGVPDTQYF.